This paragraph reports one T cell receptor (beta chain). Its target antigen remains unknown. Base qualities are not at hand, and no much larger clone is one base apart. This sample stems from a study of blood T cell repertoires in COVID-19 (dated by TCRdb to the early 2020s). Notes on the research overall: The collaborator samples originated in the United States, Italy and Spain and spanned the acute and convalescent phases of COVID-19. The prospective study material was composed of cDNA or gDNA derived from T cells, B-cell-depleted T cells, or PBMCs. Deeply sampled blood TCRbeta repertoires from subjects exposed to, actively infected with, or recovered from COVID-19 were included in the dataset. The repertoires were released in a freely available public database intended as a resource for research on the immune response to SARS-CoV-2. Samples came from the ongoing ImmuneRACE study (first 160 participants) plus 1,254 subjects from 6 global collaborators. The sample metadata nearly always contained a de-identified subject ID, COVID-19 status, age in years and sex. Where HLA class I and class II types were available, the types were taken from metadata supplied by the sample provider, not from assay-based typing. General findings and caveats noted by the study authors: The amount of clinical and demographic metadata varied by source and participant and was provided uncurated.

TCRbeta CDR3 regions were amplified from genomic DNA using the immunoSEQ Assay, a bias-controlled multiplex PCR. In the original analysis: Within the assay, amplification of reference gene primers was used to estimate how many nucleated cells each sample contained. To quantify the absolute abundance of each unique TCRbeta CDR3 rearrangement, sequence reads were collapsed and filtered. Productive Simpson clonality was computed per sample as the square root of Simpson's diversity index over productive rearrangements. In its TCRdb copy, this immuneACCESS table keeps in-frame sequences only and misses some clones. Where compared with another copy, unresolved V genes explain less than half of these, and the others have no known cause. V, J and clone size are taken as reported in that table, and D and trimming were inferred from the DNA itself. This sample holds a few hundred thousand clones; less than 85% were observed only once. Around a sixth of the sample comes from the top ten.

Counted from cysteine to phenylalanine, this CDR3 has 16 amino acids. Of the read, only the CDR3 DNA is kept; its 48 bases are in frame from base 1. In the prospective study, participants were about 18 to 95 years old, resided in about 25 geographic areas of the United States, and were enrolled through a virtual design. To assign participants to cohorts, the prospective study relied on clinical history that participants themselves reported in a screening survey and a study questionnaire. For ImmuneRACE Cohort 3, a participant was defined as recovered based on two consecutive negative NP/OP PCR tests, clearance by a healthcare professional, or resolution of symptoms. Mobile phlebotomists in the prospective study collected whole blood, serum and a nasopharyngeal or oropharyngeal swab from every participant. Prospective study participants could optionally give additional blood draws and questionnaires over an approximately two-month period. Before DNA extraction, blood samples from the prospective study were shipped at room temperature or frozen.

Sequenced sample: PBMCs or T cells enriched from blood (not recorded which). The TCR comes from a man between 40 and 49 years old who had recovered from COVID-19. Rearrangement joined TRBV21-1 to TRBJ1-5. TRBV21-1 is given as a pseudogene. The CDR3 corresponds to CASSKGEGRENQPQHF. The nucleotide sequence reads TGTGCCAGCAGCAAGGGGGAGGGTAGGGAGAATCAGCCCCAGCATTTT.